These 21 T cell receptor beta chains were sequenced from one sample in a study of T-cell reconstitution after alpha-beta-depleted transplantation in children. The TCRbeta library incorporated unique molecular identifiers. MiXCR, applied by TCRdb to the PCR reads, yields one record per CDR3 protein. Among hundreds of thousands of distinct CDR3 sequences, 15% to 20% were seen once, and the ten largest hold around 4.5%. The sequencing used PBMCs, mostly from graft donor cells, collected 360 days after TCRalphabeta/CD19-depleted stem cell transplant. Receptor source: a male patient between 5 and 17 years old who had a stem cell transplant for acute lymphoblastic leukemia, so the T cells may come from the graft donor.

This clonotype was observed a handful of times. CDR3 sequence (DNA): TGTGCCAGCAGCCGGATCCGGGACACTCGGGAGGAAAGCTATGGCTACACCTTC. Translating it yields CASSRIRDTREESYGYTF. The chain uses TRBV14 and TRBJ1-2; the D gene is possibly TRBD1 (6 bases). The CDR3 runs 18 residues. V was clipped by 4 bases and J by 4 bases, with 25 bases between them. CDR1 and CDR2 from the germline V gene are SGHDN and FVKESK.

This chain connects TRBV5-6 to TRBJ1-4, with 7 nucleotides matching TRBD1. Trimming removed 3 bases from V and 11 bases from J; junction bases left unmatched: 10. The CDR3 has 14 amino acids. Germline assignment: CDR1 SGHDT and CDR2 YYEEEE. The CDR3 sequence: CASSYYRQGGKLFF. CDR3 in DNA: TGTGCCAGCAGCTATTATCGACAGGGAGGGAAACTGTTTTTT.

The chain joins TRBV5-1 to TRBJ2-6; 7 bases map to TRBD1. CDR1 is SGHRS and CDR2 is YFSETQ in the germline V gene. This CDR3 is built from 16 residues. V dropped 6 bases and J dropped 0; count of bases not matched to a gene: 6. The CDR3 coding sequence is TGCGCCAGCAACGGACAGGTTTCCTCTGGGGCCAACGTCCTGACTTTC. The encoded protein is CASNGQVSSGANVLTF. Based on the CDR3 plus reference TRBV5-1 and TRBJ2-6, the full variable domain is KAGVTQTPRYLIKTRGQQVTLSCSPISGHRSVSWYQQTPGQGLQFLFEYFSETQRNKGNFPGRFSGRQFSNSRSEMNVSTLELGDSALYLCASNGQVSSGANVLTFGAGSRLTVL.

This clonotype was detected only a few times. The rearrangement links TRBV7-2 to TRBJ2-1; 9 bases fit TRBD2. V shed 0 bases, J shed 6 bases, and the junction held 6 bases outside the gene matches. The CDR3 is 16 residues long. Per the germline V gene, CDR1 is SGHTA and CDR2 is FQGNSA. This chain's CDR3 is CASSLALGGRANEQFF. The CDR3 bases are TGTGCCAGCAGCTTAGCGCTTGGCGGGAGGGCCAATGAGCAGTTCTTC. Complete variable domain (other parts from reference TRBV7-2 and TRBJ2-1): GAGVSQSPSNKVTEKGKDVELRCDPISGHTALYWYRQSLGQGLEFLIYFQGNSAPDKSGLPSDRFSAERTGGSVSTLTIQRTQQEDSAVYLCASSLALGGRANEQFFGPGTRLTVL.

Only a few counts were recorded for this clonotype. The chain employs TRBV10-3 and TRBJ2-2; D uncertain. The CDR3 has 18 amino acids. Germline lookup yields CDR1 ENHRY and CDR2 SYGVKD. Between the trimmed V and J ends, which lost 0 bases and 1 base, there was a span of 15 bases. This chain's CDR3 is CAISESGVADLNTGELFF. The CDR3 DNA reads TGTGCCATCAGTGAGTCCGGAGTTGCCGATTTGAACACCGGGGAGCTGTTTTTT.

The rearrangement uses TRBV5-5 and TRBJ1-1, with 9 bases aligning to TRBD1. Trimming at V came to 3 bases and at J to 0 bases, leaving 9 bases not matched to a gene. Germline CDR1 SGHKS, CDR2 YYEKEE (reference sequence). The CDR3 loop spans 17 amino acids. The CDR3 nucleotides read TGTGCCAGCAGCTGGGACAGGGCAATCCCTTTGAACACTGAAGCTTTCTTT. Translated: CASSWDRAIPLNTEAFF.

This clonotype appeared a few times. V is TRBV7-9 and J is TRBJ1-2, with 11 bases identical to TRBD1. The germline CDR1 and CDR2 sequences are SEHNR and FQNEAQ (reference sequence). The CDR3 consists of 14 residues. J was trimmed by 6 bases and V by 4 bases; bases with no gene match: 4. The CDR3 sequence: CASSSGTGGNGYTF. CDR3 sequence (DNA): TGTGCCAGCAGCTCCGGGACAGGGGGTAATGGCTACACCTTC.

The chain couples TRBV29-1 to TRBJ2-2, with D unresolved. V was shortened by 7 bases and J by 4 bases, with 16 bases between the two germline ends. This CDR3 has 14 residues. Per germline, CDR1 SQVTM and CDR2 ANQGSEA. The CDR3 DNA sequence: TGCAGCGCCCTTCTATCGTGGCGCACCGGGGAGCTGTTTTTT. Amino acid sequence: CSALLSWRTGELFF.

Only a few counts were recorded for this clonotype. The rearrangement joins TRBV25-1 to TRBJ1-2; D remains unclear. Deletions cut 8 bases from V and 5 bases from J, with 12 bases between. CDR3 length: 12 amino acids. Germline V gene sequence: CDR1 MGHDK, CDR2 SYGVNS. CDR3 region: CASGSGVYGYTF. The CDR3 DNA reads as TGTGCCAGCGGATCCGGGGTTTATGGCTACACCTTC.

This chain connects TRBV7-9 to TRBJ1-4; 9 bases align to TRBD1. CDR1 is SEHNR and CDR2 is FQNEAQ in the germline V gene (reference sequence). The CDR3 is made up of 15 amino acids. V was pared by 5 bases and J by 6 bases, with 7 bases of the junction left unmatched. The CDR3 reads CASSTTGGVDEKLFF. The CDR3 DNA sequence: TGTGCCAGCAGCACTACAGGGGGCGTAGATGAAAAACTGTTTTTT.

The rearrangement uses TRBV7-8 and TRBJ2-1, with 7 bases identical to TRBD1. V trimming: 2 bases; J trimming: 8 bases; junction bases outside the gene matches: 9. The germline gives CDR1 SGHVS, CDR2 FQNEAQ. This CDR3 region has 15 residues. For the CDR3, the DNA is TGTGCCAGCAGCTTATACCGGGACAGAGGATATGAGCAGTTCTTC. Its translation: CASSLYRDRGYEQFF.

V gene TRBV5-1 combines with J gene TRBJ2-1; D is undetermined. The ends were cut back, 3 bases at V and 9 bases at J, with 10 bases in the middle. CDR1 is SGHRS, CDR2 YFSETQ, per germline. This CDR3 has 12 residues. The CDR3 DNA is TGCGCCAGCAGCTCGGTCCTGGGTGAGCAGTTCTTC. It translates to CASSSVLGEQFF.

Only a few counts were recorded for this clonotype. This chain uses TRBV21-1 with TRBJ2-1; TRBD1 reflects the table's D call only, with no check against the DNA. TRBV21-1 is noted as a pseudogene. The CDR3 consists of 17 residues. This chain's CDR3 is CASSRKGTTSSYNEQFF. The CDR3 nucleotides read TGTGCCAGCAGCAGAAAGGGGACCACCAGCTCCTACAATGAGCAGTTCTTC.

This chain links TRBV4-1 with TRBJ2-1, with 7 positions matching TRBD1. Looked up from germline, CDR1 is MGHRA and CDR2 is YSYEKL. V was pared by 0 bases and J by 4 bases, with 6 bases of the junction left unmatched. CDR3 length equals 16 residues. CDR3 loop: CASSQDDRVWYNEQFF. CDR3 DNA: TGCGCCAGCAGCCAAGATGACAGGGTTTGGTACAATGAGCAGTTCTTC.

CDR3 nucleotide sequence: TGTGCCATCAGTGCAGGGCTAGCGCAAAACAATGAGCAGTTCTTC. It is translated as CAISAGLAQNNEQFF. V usage is TRBV10-3 and J usage is TRBJ2-1; tentative D call: TRBD2 (6 bases). V lost 4 bases and J 5 bases, leaving 15 bases between the germline ends. CDR3 size: 15 residues. Germline values: CDR1 ENHRY, CDR2 SYGVKD.

The V gene is TRBV18, the J gene TRBJ2-5; 7 positions agree with TRBD1. Germline values: CDR1 KGHSH, CDR2 LQKENI. J gave up 3 bases and V 3 bases, and 4 bases lay outside the gene matches. This CDR3 has 14 residues. The CDR3 spells CASSPPQGKETQYF. In nucleotides, the CDR3 is TGTGCCAGCTCACCGCCACAGGGGAAAGAGACCCAGTACTTC.

V is TRBV4-1 and J is TRBJ1-1, with D possibly matching TRBD1 (5 bases). With 0 bases removed from V and 4 bases from J, the gap between germline ends came to 15 bases. Germline V gene sequence: CDR1 MGHRA, CDR2 YSYEKL. CDR3 length: 16 amino acids. CDR3 coding DNA: TGCGCCAGCAGCCAAGATCGTTCCTCTGGGGGCACTGAAGCTTTCTTT. Amino acid sequence: CASSQDRSSGGTEAFF.

CDR3 bases: TGTGCCAGCTCAATGATAGCGGCCACAGATACGCAGTATTTT. It encodes CASSMIAATDTQYF. The J gene is TRBJ2-3, the V gene TRBV27; D possibly corresponds to TRBD2 (6 bases). Per the germline V gene, CDR1 is MNHEY and CDR2 is SMNVEV (reference sequence). Trimming removed 8 bases from V and 2 bases from J, with 14 bases in between. CDR3 length equals 14 residues.

The J gene is TRBJ1-1, the V gene TRBV20-1, with TRBD1 identical over 9 bases. Germline V gene data show CDR1 as DFQATT and CDR2 as SNEGSKA (reference sequence). The CDR3 totals 14 residues. V was pared by 2 bases and J by 3 bases, with 4 bases of the junction left unmatched. The DNA for the CDR3 is TGCAGTGCTAGATGGACAGGGGAAGACACTGAAGCTTTCTTT. Protein product: CSARWTGEDTEAFF.

The V and J genes are TRBV25-1 and TRBJ1-5; no firm D call. CDR3 length equals 14 residues. V lost 3 bases and J lost 0, with 6 bases in between. Per germline, CDR1 MGHDK and CDR2 SYGVNS. The CDR3 nucleotides read TGTGCCAGCAGTGACACGCATAGCAATCAGCCCCAGCATTTT. Translated, it gives CASSDTHSNQPQHF.

This clonotype was counted ten times or more. The rearrangement uses TRBV7-8 and TRBJ1-4; no definite D call. Germline assignment: CDR1 SGHVS and CDR2 FQNEAQ. V was cut by 5 bases and J by 10 bases, with 17 bases left in between. The CDR3 runs to 14 residues. The CDR3 DNA reads as TGTGCCAGCAGCCCTCGGAGGTTAATGGGAAAACTGTTTTTT. Amino acids: CASSPRRLMGKLFF.